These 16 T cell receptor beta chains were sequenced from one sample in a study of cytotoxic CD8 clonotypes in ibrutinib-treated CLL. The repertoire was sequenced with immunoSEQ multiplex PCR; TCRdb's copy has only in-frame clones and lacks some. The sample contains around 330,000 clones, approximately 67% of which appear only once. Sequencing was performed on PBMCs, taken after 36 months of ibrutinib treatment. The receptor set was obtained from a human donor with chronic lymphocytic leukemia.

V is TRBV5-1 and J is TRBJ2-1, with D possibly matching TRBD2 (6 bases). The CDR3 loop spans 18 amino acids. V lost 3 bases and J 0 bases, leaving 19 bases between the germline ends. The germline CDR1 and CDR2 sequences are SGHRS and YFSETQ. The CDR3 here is CASSSQPIGGYSYNEQFF. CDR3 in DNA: TGCGCCAGCAGCTCGCAACCCATCGGGGGATACTCCTACAATGAGCAGTTCTTC.

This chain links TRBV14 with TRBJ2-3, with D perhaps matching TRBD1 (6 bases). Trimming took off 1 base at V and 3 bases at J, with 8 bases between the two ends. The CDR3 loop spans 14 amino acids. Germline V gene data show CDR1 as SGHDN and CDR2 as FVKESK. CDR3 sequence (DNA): TGTGCCAGCAGCCAAGTCCAGGGGACAGATACGCAGTATTTT. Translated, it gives CASSQVQGTDTQYF.

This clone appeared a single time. The CDR3 sequence is CASSPGGGYEQYF. The CDR3 coding sequence is TGTGCCAGCTCACCCGGGGGTGGCTACGAGCAGTACTTC. The rearrangement uses TRBV28 and TRBJ2-7, with D perhaps matching TRBD2 (6 bases). Trimming pared 8 bases from V and 3 bases from J, leaving 14 bases between. Germline assignment: CDR1 MDHEN and CDR2 SYDVKM. The CDR3 is 13 amino acids.

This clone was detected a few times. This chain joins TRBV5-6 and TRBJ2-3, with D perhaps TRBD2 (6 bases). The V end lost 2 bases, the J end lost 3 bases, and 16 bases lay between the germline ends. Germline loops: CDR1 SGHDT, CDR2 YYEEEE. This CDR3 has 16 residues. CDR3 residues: CASSFPGLGGTDTQYF. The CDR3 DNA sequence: TGTGCCAGCAGCTTCCCAGGGCTCGGGGGTACAGATACGCAGTATTTT.

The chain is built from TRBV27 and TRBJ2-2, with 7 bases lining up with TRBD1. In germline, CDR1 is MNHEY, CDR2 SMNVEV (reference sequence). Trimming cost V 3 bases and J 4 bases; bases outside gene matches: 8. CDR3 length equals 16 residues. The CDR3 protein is CASSFDRESSTGELFF. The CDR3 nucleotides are TGTGCCAGCAGTTTCGACAGGGAAAGTAGCACCGGGGAGCTGTTTTTT.

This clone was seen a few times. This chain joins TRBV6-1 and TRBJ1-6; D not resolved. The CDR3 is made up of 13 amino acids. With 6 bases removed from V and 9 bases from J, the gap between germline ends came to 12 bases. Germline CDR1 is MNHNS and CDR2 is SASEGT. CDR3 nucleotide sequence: TGTGCCAGCAGAGTTCTCGGTAGTTCACCCCTCCACTTT. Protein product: CASRVLGSSPLHF.

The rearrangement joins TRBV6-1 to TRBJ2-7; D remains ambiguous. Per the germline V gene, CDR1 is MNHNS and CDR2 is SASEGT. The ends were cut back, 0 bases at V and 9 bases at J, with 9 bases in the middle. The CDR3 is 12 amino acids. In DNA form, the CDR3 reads TGTGCCAGCAGTGAAGCGCTGACAACGCAGTACTTC. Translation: CASSEALTTQYF.

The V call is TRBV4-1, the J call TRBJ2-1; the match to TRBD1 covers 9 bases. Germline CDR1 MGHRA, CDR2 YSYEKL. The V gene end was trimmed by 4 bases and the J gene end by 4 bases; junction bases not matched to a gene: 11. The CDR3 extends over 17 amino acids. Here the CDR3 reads CASSRLPGTGKYNEQFF. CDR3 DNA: TGCGCCAGCAGCCGCCTACCCGGGACAGGGAAATACAATGAGCAGTTCTTC.

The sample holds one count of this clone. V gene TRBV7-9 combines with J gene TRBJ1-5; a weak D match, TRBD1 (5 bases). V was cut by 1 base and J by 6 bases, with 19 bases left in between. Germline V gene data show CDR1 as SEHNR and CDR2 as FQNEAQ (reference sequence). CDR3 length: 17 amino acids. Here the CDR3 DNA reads TGTGCCAGCAGCTTAGGTGGAGGGACCGGGAGCGGTCAGCCCCAGCATTTT. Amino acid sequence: CASSLGGGTGSGQPQHF.

The DNA for the CDR3 is TGTGCCAGCAGCCCCCCGGGACACCAACGGGGTACGCAGTATTTT. Translated, it gives CASSPPGHQRGTQYF. The rearrangement joins TRBV28 to TRBJ2-3; TRBD1 might be the D (6 bases). The CDR3 is made up of 15 amino acids. In germline, CDR1 is MDHEN, CDR2 SYDVKM. V lost 6 bases and J 8 bases, leaving 21 bases between the germline ends.

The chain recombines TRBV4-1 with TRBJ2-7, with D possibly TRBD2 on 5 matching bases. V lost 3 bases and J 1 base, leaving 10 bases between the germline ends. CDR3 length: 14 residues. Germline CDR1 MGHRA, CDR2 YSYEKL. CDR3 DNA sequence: TGCGCCAGCAGCCAGCCGAGGGTATCCTACGAGCAGTACTTC. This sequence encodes CASSQPRVSYEQYF.

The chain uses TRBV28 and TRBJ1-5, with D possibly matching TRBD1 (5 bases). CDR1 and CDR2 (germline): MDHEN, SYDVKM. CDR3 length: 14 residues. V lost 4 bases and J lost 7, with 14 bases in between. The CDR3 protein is CASSSTTWGQPQHF. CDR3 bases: TGTGCCAGCAGTTCGACGACCTGGGGGCAGCCCCAGCATTTT.

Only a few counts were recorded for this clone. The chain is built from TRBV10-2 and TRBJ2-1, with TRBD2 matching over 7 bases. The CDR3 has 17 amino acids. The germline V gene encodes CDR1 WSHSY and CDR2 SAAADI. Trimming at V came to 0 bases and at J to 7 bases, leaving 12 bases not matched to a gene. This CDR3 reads CASSESLGLVSRNEQFF. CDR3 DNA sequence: TGCGCCAGCAGTGAGTCGTTAGGACTAGTTTCTAGGAATGAGCAGTTCTTC.

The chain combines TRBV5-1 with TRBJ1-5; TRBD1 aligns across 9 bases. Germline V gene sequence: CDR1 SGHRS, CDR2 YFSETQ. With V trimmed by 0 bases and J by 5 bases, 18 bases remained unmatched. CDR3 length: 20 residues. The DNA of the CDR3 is TGCGCCAGCAGCTTGGGACCGGGACAGGGTTTGACCGGGATATATCAGCCCCAGCATTTT. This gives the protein CASSLGPGQGLTGIYQPQHF.

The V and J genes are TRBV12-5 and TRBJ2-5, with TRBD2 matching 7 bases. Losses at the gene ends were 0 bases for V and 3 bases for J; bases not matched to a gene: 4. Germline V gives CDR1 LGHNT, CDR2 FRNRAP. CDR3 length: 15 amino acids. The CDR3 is CASGLVYGGEETQYF. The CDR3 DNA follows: TGTGCTAGTGGTTTGGTATATGGGGGGGAAGAGACCCAGTACTTC.

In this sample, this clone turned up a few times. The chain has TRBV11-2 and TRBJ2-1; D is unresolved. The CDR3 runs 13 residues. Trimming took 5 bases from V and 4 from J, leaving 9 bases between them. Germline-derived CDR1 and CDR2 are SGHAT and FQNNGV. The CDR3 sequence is CASSLFGYNEQFF. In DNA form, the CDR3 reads TGTGCCAGCAGCCTCTTTGGTTACAATGAGCAGTTCTTC. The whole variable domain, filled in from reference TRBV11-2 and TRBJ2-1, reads EAGVAQSPRYKIIEKRQSVAFWCNPISGHATLYWYQQILGQGPKLLIQFQNNGVVDDSQLPKDRFSAERLKGVDSTLKIQPAKLEDSAVYLCASSLFGYNEQFFGPGTRLTVL.